The entry that follows covers one T cell receptor (beta chain) sequence. The data belong to a study of shared clonotypes between healthy human individuals. The assay was run at deep level. The authors split each subset's genomic DNA evenly across several immunoSEQ plates. The protocol was immunoSEQ multiplex PCR, while the TCRdb copy is restricted to in-frame clones and leaves out a portion. The sample carries roughly 500,000 clones, approximately 85% recorded once. Healthy and HIV-negative, the adult donors had no recent acute infections or vaccinations. This TCR derives from a woman in her 40s in good health. Some clones in this sample may be carry-over from other donors' samples. Sample: PBMCs.

CDR3 coding DNA: TGTGCCTGGAGTCCGGGACTAGCGGGAGTTCGGCCGTTCTTC. Protein: CAWSPGLAGVRPFF. The chain is built from TRBV30 and TRBJ2-1; TRBD2 agrees at 14 bases. The V gene's germline CDR1 is GTSNPN and CDR2 SVGIG (reference sequence). Trimming at V came to 2 bases and at J to 15 bases, leaving 9 bases not matched to a gene. The CDR3 consists of 14 residues.